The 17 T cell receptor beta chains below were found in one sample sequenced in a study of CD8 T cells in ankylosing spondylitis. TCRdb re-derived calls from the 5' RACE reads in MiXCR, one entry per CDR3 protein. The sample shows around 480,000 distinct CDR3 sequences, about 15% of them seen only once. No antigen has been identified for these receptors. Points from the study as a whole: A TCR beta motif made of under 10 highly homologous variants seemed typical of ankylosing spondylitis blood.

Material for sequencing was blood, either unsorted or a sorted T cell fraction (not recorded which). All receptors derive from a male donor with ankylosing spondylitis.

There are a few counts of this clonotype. The DNA for the CDR3 is TGCGCCAGCAGCGCAGGGACAGGCAATCAGCCCCAGCATTTT. Protein product: CASSAGTGNQPQHF. This sequence joins TRBV5-1 and TRBJ1-5; 7 bases line up with TRBD1. J gave up 2 bases and V 4 bases, and 3 bases lay outside the gene matches. This CDR3 contains 14 residues. CDR1 and CDR2 from the germline V gene are SGHRS and YFSETQ.

The CDR3 nucleotides read TGTGCCAGCAGCGTATTAGCGGGAGCCCATGAGCAGTTCTTC. This codes for CASSVLAGAHEQFF. V is TRBV9 and J is TRBJ2-1; 9 bases fit TRBD2. The CDR3 runs 14 residues. From germline, CDR1 is SGDLS and CDR2 YYNGEE. Germline trimming cut 1 base from V and 8 bases from J; bases unmatched to any gene: 4. Based on the CDR3 plus reference TRBV9 and TRBJ2-1, the full variable domain is DSGVTQTPKHLITATGQRVTLRCSPRSGDLSVYWYQQSLDQGLQFLIQYYNGEERAKGNILERFSAQQFPDLHSELNLSSLELGDSALYFCASSVLAGAHEQFFGPGTRLTVL.

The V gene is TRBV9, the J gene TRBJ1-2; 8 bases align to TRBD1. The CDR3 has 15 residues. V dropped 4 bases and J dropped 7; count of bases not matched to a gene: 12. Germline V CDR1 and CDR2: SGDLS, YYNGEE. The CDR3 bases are TGTGCCAGCAGCTCAGGGACAGGAGGAGGTAGTGGCTACACCTTC. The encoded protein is CASSSGTGGGSGYTF. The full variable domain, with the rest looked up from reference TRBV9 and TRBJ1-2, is DSGVTQTPKHLITATGQRVTLRCSPRSGDLSVYWYQQSLDQGLQFLIQYYNGEERAKGNILERFSAQQFPDLHSELNLSSLELGDSALYFCASSSGTGGGSGYTFGSGTRLTVV.

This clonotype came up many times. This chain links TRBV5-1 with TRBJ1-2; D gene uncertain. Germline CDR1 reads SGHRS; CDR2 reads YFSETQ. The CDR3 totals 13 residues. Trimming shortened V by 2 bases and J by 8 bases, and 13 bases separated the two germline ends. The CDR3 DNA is TGCGCCAGCAGCTTAGACATCGGAGGCGGCTACACCTTC. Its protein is CASSLDIGGGYTF.

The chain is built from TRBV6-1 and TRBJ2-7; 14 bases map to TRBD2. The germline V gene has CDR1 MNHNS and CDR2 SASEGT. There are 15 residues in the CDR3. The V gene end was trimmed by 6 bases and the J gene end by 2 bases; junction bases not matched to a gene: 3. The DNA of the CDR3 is TGTGCCAGCAGGCGGGGACTAGCGGGAGCCTACGAGCAGTACTTC. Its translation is CASRRGLAGAYEQYF.

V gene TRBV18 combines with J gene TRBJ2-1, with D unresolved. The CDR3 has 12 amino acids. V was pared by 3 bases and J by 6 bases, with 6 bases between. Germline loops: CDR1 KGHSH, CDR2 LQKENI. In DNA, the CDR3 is TGTGCCAGCTCACCCTACAGCAATGAGCAGTTCTTC. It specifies CASSPYSNEQFF. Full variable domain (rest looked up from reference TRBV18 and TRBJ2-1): NAGVMQNPRHLVRRRGQEARLRCSPMKGHSHVYWYRQLPEEGLKFMVYLQKENIIDESGMPKERFSAEFPKEGPSILRIQQVVRGDSAAYFCASSPYSNEQFFGPGTRLTVL.

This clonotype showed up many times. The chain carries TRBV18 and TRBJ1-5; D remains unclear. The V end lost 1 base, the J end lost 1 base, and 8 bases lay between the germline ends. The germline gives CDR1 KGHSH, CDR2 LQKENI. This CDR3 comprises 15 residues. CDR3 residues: CASSPLPGSNQPQHF. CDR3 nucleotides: TGTGCCAGCTCACCACTCCCCGGGAGCAATCAGCCCCAGCATTTT.

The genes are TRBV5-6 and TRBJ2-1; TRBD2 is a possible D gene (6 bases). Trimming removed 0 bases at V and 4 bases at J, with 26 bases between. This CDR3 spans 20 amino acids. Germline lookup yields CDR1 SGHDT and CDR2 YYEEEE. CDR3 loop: CASSLGVQGRGSVAYNEQFF. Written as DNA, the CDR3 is TGTGCCAGCAGCTTGGGGGTCCAGGGCCGGGGGTCAGTTGCATACAATGAGCAGTTCTTC. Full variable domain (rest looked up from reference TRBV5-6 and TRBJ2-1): DAGVTQSPTHLIKTRGQQVTLRCSPKSGHDTVSWYQQALGQGPQFIFQYYEEEERQRGNFPDRFSGHQFPNYSSELNVNALLLGDSALYLCASSLGVQGRGSVAYNEQFFGPGTRLTVL.

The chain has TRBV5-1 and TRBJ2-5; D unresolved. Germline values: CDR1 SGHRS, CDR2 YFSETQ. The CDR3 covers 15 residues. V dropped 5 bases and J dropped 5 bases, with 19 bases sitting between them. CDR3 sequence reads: CASSLGWAVVETQYF. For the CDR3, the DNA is TGCGCCAGCAGTCTTGGTTGGGCGGTTGTTGAGACCCAGTACTTC. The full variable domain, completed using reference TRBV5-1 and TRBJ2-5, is KAGVTQTPRYLIKTRGQQVTLSCSPISGHRSVSWYQQTPGQGLQFLFEYFSETQRNKGNFPGRFSGRQFSNSRSEMNVSTLELGDSALYLCASSLGWAVVETQYFGPGTRLLVL.

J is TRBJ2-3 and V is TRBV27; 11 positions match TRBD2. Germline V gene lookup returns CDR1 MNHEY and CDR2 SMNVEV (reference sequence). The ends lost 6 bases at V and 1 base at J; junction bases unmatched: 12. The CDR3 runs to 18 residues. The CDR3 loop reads CASRRLAGSIKGTDTQYF. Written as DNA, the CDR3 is TGTGCCAGCAGGAGACTAGCGGGATCCATAAAAGGCACAGATACGCAGTATTTT.

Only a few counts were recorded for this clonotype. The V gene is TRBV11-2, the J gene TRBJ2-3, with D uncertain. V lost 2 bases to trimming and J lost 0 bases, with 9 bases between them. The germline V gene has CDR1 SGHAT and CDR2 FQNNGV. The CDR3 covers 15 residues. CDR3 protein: CASSLRSRSTDTQYF. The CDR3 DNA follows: TGTGCCAGCAGCTTAAGGAGTAGAAGCACAGATACGCAGTATTTT. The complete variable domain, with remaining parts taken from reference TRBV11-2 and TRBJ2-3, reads EAGVAQSPRYKIIEKRQSVAFWCNPISGHATLYWYQQILGQGPKLLIQFQNNGVVDDSQLPKDRFSAERLKGVDSTLKIQPAKLEDSAVYLCASSLRSRSTDTQYFGPGTRLTVL.

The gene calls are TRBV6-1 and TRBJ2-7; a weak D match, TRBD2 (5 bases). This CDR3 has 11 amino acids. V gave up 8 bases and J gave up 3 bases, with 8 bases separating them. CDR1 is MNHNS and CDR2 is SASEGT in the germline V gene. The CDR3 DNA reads TGTGCCAGCGGGGAGATCTACGAGCAGTACTTC. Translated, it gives CASGEIYEQYF.

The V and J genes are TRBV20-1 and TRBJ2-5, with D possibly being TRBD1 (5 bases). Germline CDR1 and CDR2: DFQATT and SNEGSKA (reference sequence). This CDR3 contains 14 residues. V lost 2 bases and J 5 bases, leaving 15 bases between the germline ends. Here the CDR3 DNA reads TGCAGTGCTAGAAAGCCAGGGCAGGGCGAGACCCAGTACTTC. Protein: CSARKPGQGETQYF.

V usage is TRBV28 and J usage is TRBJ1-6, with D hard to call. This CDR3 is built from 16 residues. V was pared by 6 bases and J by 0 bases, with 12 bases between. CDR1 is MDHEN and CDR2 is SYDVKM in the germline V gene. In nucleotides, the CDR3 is TGTGCCAGCAGAGAACTGGGGAGCTCCTATAATTCACCCCTCCACTTT. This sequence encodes CASRELGSSYNSPLHF. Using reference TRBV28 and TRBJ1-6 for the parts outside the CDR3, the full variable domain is DVKVTQSSRYLVKRTGEKVFLECVQDMDHENMFWYRQDPGLGLRLIYFSYDVKMKEKGDIPEGYSVSREKKERFSLILESASTNQTSMYLCASRELGSSYNSPLHFGNGTRLTVT.

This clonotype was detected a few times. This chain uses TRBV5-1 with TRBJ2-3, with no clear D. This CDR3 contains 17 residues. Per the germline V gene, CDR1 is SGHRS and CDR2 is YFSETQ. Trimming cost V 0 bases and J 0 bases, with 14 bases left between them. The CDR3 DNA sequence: TGCGCCAGCAGCTTGGTTTTAGTCACTTCTAGCACAGATACGCAGTATTTT. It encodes CASSLVLVTSSTDTQYF.

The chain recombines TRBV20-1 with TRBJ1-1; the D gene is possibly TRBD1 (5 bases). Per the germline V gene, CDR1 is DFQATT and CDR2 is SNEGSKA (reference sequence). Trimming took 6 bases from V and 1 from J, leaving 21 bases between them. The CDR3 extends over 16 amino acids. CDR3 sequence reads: CSAPVGGWVPNTEAFF. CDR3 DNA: TGCAGTGCCCCTGTGGGGGGATGGGTGCCGAACACTGAAGCTTTCTTT.

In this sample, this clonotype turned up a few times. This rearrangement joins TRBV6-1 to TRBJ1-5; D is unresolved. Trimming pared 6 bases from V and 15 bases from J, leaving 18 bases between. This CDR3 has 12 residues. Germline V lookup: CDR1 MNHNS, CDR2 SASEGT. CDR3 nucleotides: TGTGCCAGCAGGGGGTTTGGGCTGAATGGGCATTTT. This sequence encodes CASRGFGLNGHF.